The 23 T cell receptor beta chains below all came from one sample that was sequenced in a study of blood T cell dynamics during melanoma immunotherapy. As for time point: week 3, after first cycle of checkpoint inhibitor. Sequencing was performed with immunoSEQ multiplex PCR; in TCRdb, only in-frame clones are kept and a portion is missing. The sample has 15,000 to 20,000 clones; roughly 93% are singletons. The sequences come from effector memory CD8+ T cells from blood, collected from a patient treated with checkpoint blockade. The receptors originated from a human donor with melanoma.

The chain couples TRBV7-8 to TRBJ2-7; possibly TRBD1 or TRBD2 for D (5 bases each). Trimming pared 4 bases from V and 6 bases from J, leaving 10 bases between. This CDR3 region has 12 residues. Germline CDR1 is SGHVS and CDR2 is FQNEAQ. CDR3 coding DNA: TGTGCCAGCAGCTCGGGACCCGGCGAGCAGTACTTC. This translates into CASSSGPGEQYF.

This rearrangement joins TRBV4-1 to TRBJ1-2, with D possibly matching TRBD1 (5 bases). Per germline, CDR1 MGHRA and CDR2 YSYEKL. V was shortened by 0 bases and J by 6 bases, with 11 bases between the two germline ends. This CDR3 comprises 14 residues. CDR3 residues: CASSQDGRDDGYTF. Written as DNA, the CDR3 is TGCGCCAGCAGCCAAGATGGCAGGGATGATGGCTACACCTTC.

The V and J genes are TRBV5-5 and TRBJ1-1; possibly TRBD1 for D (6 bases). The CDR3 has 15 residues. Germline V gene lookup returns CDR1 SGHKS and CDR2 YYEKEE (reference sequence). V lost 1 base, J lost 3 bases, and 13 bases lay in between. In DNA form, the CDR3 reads TGTGCCAGCAGCTTGTCCGGGGGCGGGCACACTGAAGCTTTCTTT. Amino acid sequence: CASSLSGGGHTEAFF.

In DNA, the CDR3 is TGTGCCAGCAGCCTTAGGACGGAAAACTACGAGCAGTACTTC. This encodes CASSLRTENYEQYF. J is TRBJ2-7 and V is TRBV13, with no clear D. V was shortened by 5 bases and J by 3 bases, with 14 bases between the two germline ends. CDR3 length equals 14 residues. CDR1 and CDR2 from the germline V gene are PRHDT and FYEKMQ (reference sequence).

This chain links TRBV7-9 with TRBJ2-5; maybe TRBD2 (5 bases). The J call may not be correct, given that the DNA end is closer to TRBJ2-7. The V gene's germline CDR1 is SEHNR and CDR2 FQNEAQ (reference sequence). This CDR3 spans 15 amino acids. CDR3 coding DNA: TGTGCCAGCAGTAAAAGCGGCGAGAGGCTTGTCGAGCAGTACTTC. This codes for CASSKSGERLVEQYF.

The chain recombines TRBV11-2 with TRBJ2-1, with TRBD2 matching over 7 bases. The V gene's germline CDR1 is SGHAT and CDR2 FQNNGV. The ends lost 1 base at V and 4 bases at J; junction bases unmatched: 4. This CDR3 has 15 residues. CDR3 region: CASSLAGSGYNEQFF. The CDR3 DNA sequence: TGTGCCAGCAGCTTAGCGGGTAGCGGGTACAATGAGCAGTTCTTC.

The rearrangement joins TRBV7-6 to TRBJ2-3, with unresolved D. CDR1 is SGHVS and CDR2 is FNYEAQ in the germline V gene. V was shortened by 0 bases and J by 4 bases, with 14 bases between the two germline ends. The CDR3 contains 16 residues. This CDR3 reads CASSLAGSAAADTQYF. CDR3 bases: TGTGCCAGCAGCTTAGCCGGGTCCGCAGCCGCAGATACGCAGTATTTT.

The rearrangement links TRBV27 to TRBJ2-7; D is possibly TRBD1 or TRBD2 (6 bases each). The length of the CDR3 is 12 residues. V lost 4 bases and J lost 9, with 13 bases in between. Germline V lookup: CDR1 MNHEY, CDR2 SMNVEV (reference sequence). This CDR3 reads CASSSGGLGQYF. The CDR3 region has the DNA TGTGCCAGCAGTTCCGGGGGCCTCGGGCAGTACTTC.

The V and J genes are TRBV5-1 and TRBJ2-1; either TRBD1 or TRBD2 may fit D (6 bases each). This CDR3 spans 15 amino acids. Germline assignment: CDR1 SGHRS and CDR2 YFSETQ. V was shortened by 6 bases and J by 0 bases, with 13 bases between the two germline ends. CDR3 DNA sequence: TGCGCCAGCAATGGCGGAGGGGGCTCCTACAATGAGCAGTTCTTC. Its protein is CASNGGGGSYNEQFF.

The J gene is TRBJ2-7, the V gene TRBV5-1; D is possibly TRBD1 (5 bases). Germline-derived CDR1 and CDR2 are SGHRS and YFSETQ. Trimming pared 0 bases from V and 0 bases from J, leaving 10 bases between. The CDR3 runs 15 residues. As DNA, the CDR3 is TGCGCCAGCAGCTTGGGAATAGGGGCCTCCTACGAGCAGTACTTC. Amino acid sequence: CASSLGIGASYEQYF.

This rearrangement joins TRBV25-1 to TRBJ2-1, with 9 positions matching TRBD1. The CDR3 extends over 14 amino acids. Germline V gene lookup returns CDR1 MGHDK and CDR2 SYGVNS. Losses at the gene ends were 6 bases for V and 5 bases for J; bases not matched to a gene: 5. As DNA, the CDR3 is TGTGCCAGCAGAGGGACAGGGATCCACAATGAGCAGTTCTTC. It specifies CASRGTGIHNEQFF.

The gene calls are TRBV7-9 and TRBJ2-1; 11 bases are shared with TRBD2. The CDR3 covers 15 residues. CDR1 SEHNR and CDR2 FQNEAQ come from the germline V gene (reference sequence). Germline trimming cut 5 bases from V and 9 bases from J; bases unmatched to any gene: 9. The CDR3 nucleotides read TGTGCCAGCAGCGGCACCGGGACTAGCGGTCTTGAGCAGTTCTTC. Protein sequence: CASSGTGTSGLEQFF. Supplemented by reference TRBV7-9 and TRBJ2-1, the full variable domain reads DTGVSQNPRHKITKRGQNVTFRCDPISEHNRLYWYRQTLGQGPEFLTYFQNEAQLEKSRLLSDRFSAERPKGSFSTLEIQRTEQGDSAMYLCASSGTGTSGLEQFFGPGTRLTVL.

The CDR3 sequence is CASSLWGGLRQPQHF. CDR3 DNA: TGTGCCAGCAGTTTATGGGGAGGTCTACGGCAGCCCCAGCATTTT. This chain connects TRBV28 to TRBJ1-5; D unresolved. The CDR3 has 15 residues. V lost 0 bases and J lost 7, with 13 bases in between. Per the germline V gene, CDR1 is MDHEN and CDR2 is SYDVKM. The variable domain in full, completed from reference TRBV28 and TRBJ1-5, reads DVKVTQSSRYLVKRTGEKVFLECVQDMDHENMFWYRQDPGLGLRLIYFSYDVKMKEKGDIPEGYSVSREKKERFSLILESASTNQTSMYLCASSLWGGLRQPQHFGDGTRLSIL.

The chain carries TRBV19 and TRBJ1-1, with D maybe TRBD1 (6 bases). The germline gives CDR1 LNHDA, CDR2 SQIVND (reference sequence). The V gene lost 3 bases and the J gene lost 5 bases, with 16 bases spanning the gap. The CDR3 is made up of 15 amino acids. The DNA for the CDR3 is TGTGCCAGTAGTATTTCCCTAGGGAGGGGGACTGAAGCTTTCTTT. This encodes CASSISLGRGTEAFF.

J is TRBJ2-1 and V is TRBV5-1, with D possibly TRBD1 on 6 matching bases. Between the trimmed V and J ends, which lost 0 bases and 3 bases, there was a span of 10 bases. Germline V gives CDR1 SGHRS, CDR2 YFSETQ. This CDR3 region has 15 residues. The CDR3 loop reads CASSLEGQDYNEQFF. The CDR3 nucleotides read TGCGCCAGCAGCTTGGAGGGACAAGACTACAATGAGCAGTTCTTC.

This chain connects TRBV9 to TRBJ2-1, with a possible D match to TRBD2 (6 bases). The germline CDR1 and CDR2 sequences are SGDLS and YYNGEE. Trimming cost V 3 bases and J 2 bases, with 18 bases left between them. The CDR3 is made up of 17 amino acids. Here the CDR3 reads CASSAPFGGGAYNEQFF. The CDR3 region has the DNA TGTGCCAGCAGCGCCCCTTTCGGTGGCGGGGCCTACAATGAGCAGTTCTTC.

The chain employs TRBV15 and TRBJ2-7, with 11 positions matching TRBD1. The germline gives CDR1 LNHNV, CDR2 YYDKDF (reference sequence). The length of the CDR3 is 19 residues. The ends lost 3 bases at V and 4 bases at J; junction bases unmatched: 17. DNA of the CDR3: TGTGCCACCAGCAGCTCCGGGACAGGGGGTAAGTCGCCGCGGTACGAGCAGTACTTC. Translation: CATSSSGTGGKSPRYEQYF.

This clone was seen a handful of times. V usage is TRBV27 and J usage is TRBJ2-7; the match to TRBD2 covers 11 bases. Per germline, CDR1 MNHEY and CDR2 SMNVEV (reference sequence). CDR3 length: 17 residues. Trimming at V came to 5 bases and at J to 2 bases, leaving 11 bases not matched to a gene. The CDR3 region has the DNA TGTGCCAGCAGTATGACTCCAGTGGGACTAGCGGCCTACGAGCAGTACTTC. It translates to CASSMTPVGLAAYEQYF.

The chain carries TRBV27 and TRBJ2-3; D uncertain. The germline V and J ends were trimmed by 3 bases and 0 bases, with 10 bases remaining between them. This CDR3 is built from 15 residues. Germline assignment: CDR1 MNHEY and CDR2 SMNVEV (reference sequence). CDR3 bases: TGTGCCAGCAGTTTCTCGGCTTTTAGCACAGATACGCAGTATTTT. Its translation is CASSFSAFSTDTQYF.

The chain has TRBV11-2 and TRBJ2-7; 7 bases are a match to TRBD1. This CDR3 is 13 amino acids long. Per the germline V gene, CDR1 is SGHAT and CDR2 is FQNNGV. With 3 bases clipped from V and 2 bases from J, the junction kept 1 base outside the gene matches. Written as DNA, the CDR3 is TGTGCCAGCAGCTTCGGGACAGCCTACGAGCAGTACTTC. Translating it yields CASSFGTAYEQYF.

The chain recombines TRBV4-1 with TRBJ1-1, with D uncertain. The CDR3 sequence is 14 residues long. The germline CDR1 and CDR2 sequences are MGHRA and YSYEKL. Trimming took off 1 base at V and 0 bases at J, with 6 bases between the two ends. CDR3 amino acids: CASSQGQVNTEAFF. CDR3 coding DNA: TGCGCCAGCAGCCAAGGACAAGTGAACACTGAAGCTTTCTTT.

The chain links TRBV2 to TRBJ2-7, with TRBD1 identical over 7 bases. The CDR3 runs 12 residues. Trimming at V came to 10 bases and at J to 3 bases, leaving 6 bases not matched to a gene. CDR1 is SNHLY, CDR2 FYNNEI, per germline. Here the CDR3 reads CATSDRIYEQYF. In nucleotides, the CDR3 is TGTGCCACCTCGGACAGGATCTACGAGCAGTACTTC. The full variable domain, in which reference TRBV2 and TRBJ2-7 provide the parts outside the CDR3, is EPEVTQTPSHQVTQMGQEVILRCVPISNHLYFYWYRQILGQKVEFLVSFYNNEISEKSEIFDDQFSVERPDGSNFTLKIRSTKLEDSAMYFCATSDRIYEQYFGPGTRLTVT.

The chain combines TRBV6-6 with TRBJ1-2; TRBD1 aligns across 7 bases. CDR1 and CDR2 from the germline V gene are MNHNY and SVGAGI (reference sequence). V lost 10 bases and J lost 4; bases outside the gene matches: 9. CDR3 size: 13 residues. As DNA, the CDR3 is TGTGCCATCGAGAAGGGACAGACCTATGGCTACACCTTC. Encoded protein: CAIEKGQTYGYTF.